These T cell receptor beta chains were read from a single sample in a study of beta chain features in type 1 diabetes. TCRdb's copy holds only in-frame clones and misses some; the assay was immunoSEQ multiplex PCR. The sample comprises 900,000 or so clones, around a sixth of which are singletons, and 0.02% to 0.025% rests with the top ten. Specimen: naive CD4+ T cells from blood. These receptors were obtained from a woman aged 18 to 35 in good health. Both conserved end residues are part of each CDR3. A D gene is named only where the DNA matches it firmly. Expanded clones are given a class, and other clones once, few, many or no size at all.

V,J,D,size,CDR3,DNA
TRBV7-8,TRBJ2-1,TRBD1,.,CASSFLRDRALDEQFF,TGTGCCAGCAGCTTCCTCCGGGACAGGGCATTGGATGAGCAGTTCTTC
TRBV27,TRBJ2-3,TRBD2,.,CASSRSGASPRYTDTQYF,TGTGCCAGCAGTAGGAGCGGGGCCTCCCCCCGGTACACAGATACGCAGTATTTT
TRBV4-2,TRBJ2-3,TRBD2,.,CASSHPGTSGRPTDTQYF,TGTGCCAGCAGCCACCCTGGGACTAGCGGGAGGCCCACAGATACGCAGTATTTT
TRBV10-3,TRBJ2-3,.,.,CAISGLSPDTQYF,TGTGCCATCAGTGGGCTAAGCCCAGATACGCAGTATTTT
TRBV18,TRBJ2-7,.,.,CASSPGSRESYEQYF,TGTGCCAGCTCACCAGGCAGCAGAGAATCCTACGAGCAGTACTTC
TRBV4-3,TRBJ1-2,TRBD1,.,CASSKTTGGHYGYTF,TGCGCCAGCAGCAAAACGACAGGGGGACACTATGGCTACACCTTC
TRBV25-1,TRBJ2-5,.,few,CASSANPRGGPIIETQYF,TGTGCCAGCAGTGCCAACCCTCGCGGGGGCCCGATAATCGAGACCCAGTACTTC
TRBV20-1,TRBJ1-5,.,.,CSASSAGPQHF,TGCAGTGCGAGCAGCGCGGGGCCCCAGCATTTT
TRBV7-9,TRBJ2-7,TRBD2,few,CASNIAGASYEQYF,TGTGCCAGCAACATAGCGGGGGCCTCCTACGAGCAGTACTTC
TRBV5-1,TRBJ2-1,TRBD1,.,CASSEDRVYNEQFF,TGCGCCAGCAGTGAGGACAGGGTTTACAATGAGCAGTTCTTC
TRBV6-1,TRBJ2-2,TRBD2,.,CASSAREAGELFF,TGTGCCAGCAGTGCACGGGAGGCCGGGGAGCTGTTTTTT
TRBV18,TRBJ1-1,TRBD1,few,CASSPGQGIGVNTEAFF,TGTGCCAGCTCACCTGGACAGGGGATAGGGGTGAACACTGAAGCTTTCTTT
TRBV9,TRBJ1-2,.,few,CASSVGGSPSGYTF,TGTGCCAGCAGCGTAGGCGGATCCCCCAGCGGCTACACCTTC
TRBV6-5,TRBJ2-6,.,.,CASKGSSSGANVLTF,TGTGCCAGCAAGGGATCCTCCTCTGGGGCCAACGTCCTGACTTTC
TRBV7-2,TRBJ2-4,TRBD2,.,CASSVTSGVVIQYF,TGTGCCAGCAGCGTGACTAGCGGTGTGGTCATTCAGTACTTC
TRBV20-1,TRBJ2-7,.,few,CSAPDSYEQYF,TGCAGTGCCCCGGACTCTTACGAGCAGTACTTC
TRBV28,TRBJ2-3,TRBD1,.,CASDRDDTQYF,TGTGCCAGCGACAGGGATGATACGCAGTATTTT
TRBV5-8,TRBJ2-1,TRBD2,.,CASRHTSGSYNEQFF,TGTGCCAGCAGACATACTAGCGGGAGTTACAATGAGCAGTTCTTC
TRBV28,TRBJ2-5,TRBD1,.,CASSLRGPQETQYF,TGTGCCAGCAGTTTAAGGGGGCCACAAGAGACCCAGTACTTC
TRBV9,TRBJ1-5,.,few,CASGGGNQPQHF,TGTGCCAGCGGGGGGGGCAATCAGCCCCAGCATTTT
TRBV6-5,TRBJ1-2,TRBD1,.,CASRTTGLKPYGYTF,TGTGCCAGCAGGACGACAGGGTTGAAACCCTATGGCTACACCTTC
TRBV2,TRBJ1-2,TRBD1,.,CASSESTGVLYGYTF,TGTGCCAGCAGTGAATCAACAGGGGTGCTCTATGGCTACACCTTC
TRBV5-4,TRBJ2-2,.,few,CASSLSVTTGELFF,TGTGCCAGCAGCTTGAGTGTAACAACCGGGGAGCTGTTTTTT
TRBV19,TRBJ2-5,TRBD1,.,CASSQGGQGHGEQYF,TGTGCCAGTAGTCAAGGTGGACAGGGGCATGGGGAGCAGTACTTC
TRBV27,TRBJ2-3,.,few,CASSFLEADTQYF,TGTGCCAGCAGTTTTTTGGAGGCAGATACGCAGTATTTT
TRBV5-1,TRBJ2-1,.,few,CASSPRGAITMEQFF,TGCGCCAGCAGCCCGAGGGGGGCGATAACAATGGAGCAGTTCTTC
TRBV7-2,TRBJ2-7,TRBD1,.,CASSLGTGLAYEQYF,TGTGCCAGCAGCCTCGGGACAGGGCTTGCCTACGAGCAGTACTTC
TRBV6-5,TRBJ2-5,.,.,CASSRPARETQYF,TGTGCCAGCAGTCGGCCAGCTAGGGAGACCCAGTACTTC
TRBV18,TRBJ2-1,TRBD2,.,CASSALAVPYNEQFF,TGTGCCAGCTCAGCACTAGCGGTTCCCTACAATGAGCAGTTCTTC
TRBV18,TRBJ1-4,TRBD1,.,CASSRETGGEKLFF,TGTGCCAGCTCAAGAGAGACAGGGGGTGAAAAACTGTTTTTT
TRBV7-2,TRBJ2-7,TRBD1,few,CASSKDRGYYEQYF,TGTGCCAGCAGCAAGGACAGGGGATACTACGAGCAGTACTTC
TRBV5-4,TRBJ2-2,.,few,CASSPGRNTGELFF,TGTGCCAGCAGCCCTGGACGGAACACCGGGGAGCTGTTTTTT
TRBV11-1,TRBJ2-5,TRBD1,once,CASRYGTGGAWETQYF,TGTGCCAGCAGATACGGGACAGGGGGCGCCTGGGAGACCCAGTACTTC
TRBV28,TRBJ2-5,TRBD1,.,CASSLFVPGQGFLNGPRETQYF,TGTGCCAGCAGTTTATTTGTCCCGGGACAGGGATTTCTCAATGGACCCCGGGAGACCCAGTACTTC
TRBV5-1,TRBJ2-1,TRBD2,.,CASSLLFLGREATTNEQFF,TGCGCCAGCAGCTTGTTGTTTCTAGGGCGGGAGGCCACGACAAATGAGCAGTTCTTC
TRBV2,TRBJ2-6,.,.,CASSSPGGANVLTF,TGTGCCAGCAGCTCCCCCGGGGGGGCCAACGTCCTGACTTTC
TRBV9,TRBJ1-1,.,few,CASSVGSPFSTYRDEAFF,TGTGCCAGCAGCGTAGGTAGCCCCTTCTCCACCTACAGAGACGAAGCTTTCTTT
TRBV5-5,TRBJ1-2,.,few,CASVNMGGRGGYTF,TGTGCCAGCGTTAACATGGGAGGACGGGGTGGCTACACCTTC
TRBV11-2,TRBJ2-3,TRBD2,few,CATQSGVTDTQYF,TGTGCCACCCAGAGCGGGGTCACAGATACGCAGTATTTT
TRBV15,TRBJ1-2,.,few,CATGPTGGGYTF,TGTGCCACCGGACCGACAGGAGGTGGCTACACCTTC
TRBV5-1,TRBJ2-7,TRBD2,few,CASSSPGGTGQQYF,TGCGCCAGCAGCTCCCCGGGAGGAACTGGGCAGCAGTACTTC